This T cell receptor (beta chain) comes out of a study of beta chain features in type 1 diabetes. Study observations and caveats: Sequencing from cDNA could over-represent high-TCR-expressing cells.

Every isolated RNA sample was fully reverse transcribed, so sequencing captured expressed TCRB transcripts. Sequencing of naive, central memory and regulatory T cell samples gave an average of approximately 3.3 million reads. Data came from immunoSEQ multiplex PCR; TCRdb stores just in-frame clones and leaves some out. The sample includes some 400,000 clones, less than 15% of them seen just once. V shed 5 bases, J shed 8 bases, and the junction held 8 bases outside the gene matches. Looked up from germline, CDR1 is SEHNR and CDR2 is FQNEAQ (reference sequence). The CDR3 extends over 13 amino acids. This clone is a singleton in its sample. Its target is not known.

The gene calls are TRBV7-9 and TRBJ1-1, with 7 bases lining up with TRBD1. The sample taken for sequencing was naive CD4+ T cells from blood. The sequence was collected from a woman younger than 35 in good health. The CDR3: CASSLRQGGEAFF. The CDR3 bases are TGTGCCAGCAGCCTTCGACAGGGAGGCGAAGCTTTCTTT.